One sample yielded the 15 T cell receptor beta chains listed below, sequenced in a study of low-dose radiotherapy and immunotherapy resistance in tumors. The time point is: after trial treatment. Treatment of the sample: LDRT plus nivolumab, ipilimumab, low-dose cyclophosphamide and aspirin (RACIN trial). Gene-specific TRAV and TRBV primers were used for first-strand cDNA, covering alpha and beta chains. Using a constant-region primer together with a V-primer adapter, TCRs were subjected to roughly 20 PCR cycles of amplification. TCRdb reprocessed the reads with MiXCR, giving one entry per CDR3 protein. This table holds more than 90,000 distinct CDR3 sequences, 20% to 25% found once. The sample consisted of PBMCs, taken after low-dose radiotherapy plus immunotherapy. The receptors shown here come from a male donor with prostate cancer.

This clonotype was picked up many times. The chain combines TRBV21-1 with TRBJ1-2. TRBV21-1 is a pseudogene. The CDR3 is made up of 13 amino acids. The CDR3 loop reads CASSKCPFDGYTF. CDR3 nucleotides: TGTGCCAGCAGCAAATGCCCGTTTGATGGCTACACCTTC.

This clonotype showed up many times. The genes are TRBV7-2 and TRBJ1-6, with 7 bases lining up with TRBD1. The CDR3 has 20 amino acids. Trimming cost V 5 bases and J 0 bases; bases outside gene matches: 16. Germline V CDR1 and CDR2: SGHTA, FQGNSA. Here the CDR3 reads CASSTLLPGQQSSYNSPLHF. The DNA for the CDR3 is TGTGCCAGCAGCACACTGTTGCCGGGACAGCAGAGCTCCTATAATTCACCCCTCCACTTT.

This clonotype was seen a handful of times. CDR3 bases: TGTGCCAGCACTCTTAAGTGGGACAGGGGACATGAGGCAGATACGCAGTATTTT. Translating it yields CASTLKWDRGHEADTQYF. The chain couples TRBV27 to TRBJ2-3; 10 nucleotides agree with TRBD1. From germline, CDR1 is MNHEY and CDR2 SMNVEV (reference sequence). With V trimmed by 7 bases and J by 4 bases, 17 bases remained unmatched. The length of the CDR3 is 18 residues.

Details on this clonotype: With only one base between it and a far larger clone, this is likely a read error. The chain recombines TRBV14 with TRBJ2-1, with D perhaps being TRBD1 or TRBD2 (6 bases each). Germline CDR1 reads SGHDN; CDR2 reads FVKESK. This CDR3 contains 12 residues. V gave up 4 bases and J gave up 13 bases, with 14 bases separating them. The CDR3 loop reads CASSPGGGTQFF. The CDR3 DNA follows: TGTGCCAGCAGCCCCGGAGGGGGGACCCAGTTCTTC.

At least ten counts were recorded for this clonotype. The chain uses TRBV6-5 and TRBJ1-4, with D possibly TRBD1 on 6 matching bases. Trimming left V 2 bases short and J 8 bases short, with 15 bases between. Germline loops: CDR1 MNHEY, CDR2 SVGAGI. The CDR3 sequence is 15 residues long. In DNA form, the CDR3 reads TGTGCCAGCAGTTACACGCGAGGGGGTCGGGAAAAACTGTTTTTT. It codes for CASSYTRGGREKLFF.

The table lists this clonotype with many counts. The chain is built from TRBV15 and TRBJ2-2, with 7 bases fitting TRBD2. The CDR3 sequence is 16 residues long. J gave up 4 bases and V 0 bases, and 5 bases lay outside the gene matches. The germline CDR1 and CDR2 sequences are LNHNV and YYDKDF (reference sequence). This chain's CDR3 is CATSRDGVAGTGELFF. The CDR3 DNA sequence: TGTGCCACCAGCAGAGATGGGGTAGCGGGCACCGGGGAGCTGTTTTTT.

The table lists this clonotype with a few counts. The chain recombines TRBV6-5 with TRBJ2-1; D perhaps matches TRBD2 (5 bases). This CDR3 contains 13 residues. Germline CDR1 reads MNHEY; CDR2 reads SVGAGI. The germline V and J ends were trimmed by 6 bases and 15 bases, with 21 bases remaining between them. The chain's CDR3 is CASRPGKVARVFF. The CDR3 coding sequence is TGTGCCAGCAGGCCGGGAAAGGTTGCGCGCGTGTTCTTC.

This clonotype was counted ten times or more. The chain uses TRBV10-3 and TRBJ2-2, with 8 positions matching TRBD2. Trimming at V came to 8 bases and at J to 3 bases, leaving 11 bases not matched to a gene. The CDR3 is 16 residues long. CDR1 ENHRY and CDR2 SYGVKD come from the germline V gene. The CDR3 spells CAIAGRTSSHTGELFF. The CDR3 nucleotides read TGTGCCATCGCGGGGCGGACTAGCTCTCACACCGGGGAGCTGTTTTTT.

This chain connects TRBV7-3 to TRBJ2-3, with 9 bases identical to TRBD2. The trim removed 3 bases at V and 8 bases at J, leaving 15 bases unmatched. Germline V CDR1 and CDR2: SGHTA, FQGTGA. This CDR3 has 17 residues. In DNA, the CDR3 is TGTGCCAGCAGCTTGAGGGTAGCGGGGGCTCCGGGGGGTACGCAGTATTTT. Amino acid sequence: CASSLRVAGAPGGTQYF. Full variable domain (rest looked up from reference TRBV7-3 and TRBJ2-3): GAGVSQTPSNKVTEKGKYVELRCDPISGHTALYWYRQSLGQGPEFLIYFQGTGAADDSGLPNDRFFAVRPEGSVSTLKIQRTERGDSAVYLCASSLRVAGAPGGTQYFGPGTRLTVL.

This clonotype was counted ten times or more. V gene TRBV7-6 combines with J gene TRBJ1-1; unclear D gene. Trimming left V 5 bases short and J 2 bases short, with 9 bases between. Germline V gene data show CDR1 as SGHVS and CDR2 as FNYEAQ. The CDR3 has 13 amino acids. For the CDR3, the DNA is TGTGCCAGCAGCCCAAACAGTAACACTGAAGCTTTCTTT. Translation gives CASSPNSNTEAFF.

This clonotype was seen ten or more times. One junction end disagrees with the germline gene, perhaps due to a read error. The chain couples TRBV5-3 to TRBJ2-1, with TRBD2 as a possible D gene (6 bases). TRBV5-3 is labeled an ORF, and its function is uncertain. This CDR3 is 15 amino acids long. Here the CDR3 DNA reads TGCGCCAGCAGCTTCACCGGGAGCTCCTACAATGAGCAGTTCTTC. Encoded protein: CASSFTGSSYNEQFF.

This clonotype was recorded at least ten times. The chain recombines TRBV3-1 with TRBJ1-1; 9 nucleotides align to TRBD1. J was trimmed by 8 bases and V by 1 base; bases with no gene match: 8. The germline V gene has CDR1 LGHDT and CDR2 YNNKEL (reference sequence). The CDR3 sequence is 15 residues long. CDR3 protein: CASSQGGSGTGEAFF. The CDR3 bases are TGTGCCAGCAGCCAAGGGGGGTCCGGGACAGGGGAAGCTTTCTTT. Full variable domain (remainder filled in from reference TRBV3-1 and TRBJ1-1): DTAVSQTPKYLVTQMGNDKSIKCEQNLGHDTMYWYKQDSKKFLKIMFSYNNKELIINETVPNRFSPKSPDKAHLNLHINSLELGDSAVYFCASSQGGSGTGEAFFGQGTRLTVV.

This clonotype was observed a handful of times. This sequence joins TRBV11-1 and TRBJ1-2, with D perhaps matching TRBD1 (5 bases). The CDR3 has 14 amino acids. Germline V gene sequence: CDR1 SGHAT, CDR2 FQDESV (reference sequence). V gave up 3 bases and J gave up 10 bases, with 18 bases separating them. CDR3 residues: CASSLGGALVDYTF. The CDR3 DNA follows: TGTGCCAGCAGCTTGGGAGGGGCGTTGGTTGACTACACCTTC. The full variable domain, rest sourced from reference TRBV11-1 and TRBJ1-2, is EAEVAQSPRYKITEKSQAVAFWCDPISGHATLYWYRQILGQGPELLVQFQDESVVDDSQLPKDRFSAERLKGVDSTLKIQPAELGDSAMYLCASSLGGALVDYTFGSGTRLTVV.

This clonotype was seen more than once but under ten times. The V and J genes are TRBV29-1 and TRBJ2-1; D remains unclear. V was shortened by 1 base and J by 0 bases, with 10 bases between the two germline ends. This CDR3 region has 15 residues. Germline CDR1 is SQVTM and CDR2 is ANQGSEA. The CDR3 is CSVEGHQSSYNEQFF. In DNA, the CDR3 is TGCAGCGTTGAAGGACACCAGAGCTCCTACAATGAGCAGTTCTTC.

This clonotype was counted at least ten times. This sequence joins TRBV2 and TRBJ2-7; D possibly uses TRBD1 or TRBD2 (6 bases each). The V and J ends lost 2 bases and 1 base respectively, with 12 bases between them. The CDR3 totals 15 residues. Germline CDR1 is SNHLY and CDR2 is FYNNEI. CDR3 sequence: CASSELGGISYEQYF. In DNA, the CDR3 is TGTGCCAGCAGTGAATTGGGGGGCATATCCTACGAGCAGTACTTC.